Detailed here is one T cell receptor (beta chain). Its antigen is unidentified. Every donor gave 9.5 to 10 milliliters of peripheral blood. V was cut by 6 bases and J by 3 bases, with 12 bases left in between. The CDR3 is made up of 12 amino acids. Germline assignment: CDR1 SQVTM and CDR2 ANQGSEA. The data are from a study of blood T cells in healthy people across ages. Findings and caveats of the study: Unknown donor CMV status possibly confounded expanded clonotype changes. Compared with aged donors, long-lived donors showed fewer expanded clones, suggesting selection.

It was with a sample-barcoded 5' primer and a J-beta primer mix that a second PCR of about 6 to 11 cycles was run. Each CDR3 protein is one row after TCRdb ran MiXCR on the 5' RACE reads. The sample holds approximately 850,000 distinct CDR3 sequences, more than 45% seen once. The sequence derives from a man aged 30 to 39 in good health. The chain uses TRBV29-1 and TRBJ2-7, with D uncertain. Sequences were obtained from blood. The CDR3: CSVETFLYEQYF. The CDR3 DNA reads TGCAGCGTAGAAACATTCCTCTACGAGCAGTACTTC.